This entry lists 23 T cell receptor beta chains sequenced from one sample in a study of regulatory T cells in long-lasting Graves disease. The time point: newly diagnosed GD, antithyroid drugs for less than 3 months. The TCR library was prepared using RNA isolated from PBMCs. Library construction for TCR beta used iRepertoire HTBI primers and Arm-PCR of CDR3 regions. TCRdb reprocessed the multiplex PCR reads via MiXCR and lists one record per CDR3 protein. The table has under 500,000 distinct CDR3 sequences, around 15% seen once. These records were also assigned to another study, of T cells in Graves' hyperthyroidism and ophthalmopathy.

The sequencing here drew on peripheral blood mononuclear cells (PBMCs), taken at new diagnosis, from a patient treated with antithyroid drugs. The receptors shown here come from a woman aged 30 to 39 with Graves disease.

This clonotype has at least ten counts. The chain recombines TRBV11-2 with TRBJ2-1; 7 nucleotides align to TRBD2. The ends lost 4 bases at V and 5 bases at J; junction bases unmatched: 17. This CDR3 is built from 18 residues. Germline CDR1 SGHAT, CDR2 FQNNGV. In DNA form, the CDR3 reads TGTGCCAGCAGCTCCGTGGTCGAGCGGGGACCACTCGACAATGAGCAGTTCTTC. Translation gives CASSSVVERGPLDNEQFF.

To note about this clonotype: This could be a read error, since a much larger clone is one nucleotide away. The rearrangement joins TRBV20-1 to TRBJ1-5; D ambiguous. Germline assignment: CDR1 DFQATT and CDR2 SNEGSKA (reference sequence). This CDR3 comprises 14 residues. V dropped 5 bases and J dropped 4 bases, with 15 bases sitting between them. The CDR3 is CSAPPLYRNQPQHF. The CDR3 DNA reads TGCAGTGCTCCACCTTTATATAGGAATCAGCCCCAGCATTTT.

This clonotype came up many times. This chain uses TRBV27 with TRBJ1-1, with 9 bases that match TRBD1. V lost 6 bases to trimming and J lost 1 base; unmatched junction nucleotides: 3. Germline V gives CDR1 MNHEY, CDR2 SMNVEV (reference sequence). The CDR3 spans 14 residues. The CDR3 sequence: CASRRTGANTEAFF. In DNA form, the CDR3 reads TGTGCCAGCAGGCGGACAGGGGCGAACACTGAAGCTTTCTTT.

This clonotype was detected only a few times. V usage is TRBV5-1 and J usage is TRBJ2-5; tentative D call: TRBD2 (6 bases). The CDR3 totals 15 residues. With 3 bases removed from V and 0 bases from J, the gap between germline ends came to 12 bases. Germline lookup yields CDR1 SGHRS and CDR2 YFSETQ. Here the CDR3 DNA reads TGCGCCAGCAGCTCACTCGGGACTTACCAAGAGACCCAGTACTTC. Amino acids: CASSSLGTYQETQYF.

V is TRBV12-3 or TRBV12-4 and J is TRBJ2-2; TRBD2 agrees at 7 bases. CDR3 length equals 15 residues. V was pared by 2 bases and J by 5 bases, with 5 bases of the junction left unmatched. In nucleotides, the CDR3 is TGTGCCAGCAGTTTAATAGCGGGCTGGACCGGGGAGCTGTTTTTT. Translation gives CASSLIAGWTGELFF.

This clonotype showed up many times. V gene TRBV12-3 or TRBV12-4 combines with J gene TRBJ2-7; 9 bases match TRBD2. The length of the CDR3 is 15 residues. The V segment lost 4 bases and the J segment 2 bases; nucleotides outside the gene matches: 6. CDR3: CASSSAGLATYEQYF. CDR3 DNA: TGTGCCAGCAGTTCGGCAGGACTAGCGACCTACGAGCAGTACTTC.

This clonotype was picked up one time. A read error may explain this, as a much larger clone is one base away. The chain is built from TRBV7-9 and TRBJ1-6, with a tentative D call TRBD1 (5 bases). The V end lost 6 bases, the J end lost 8 bases, and 8 bases lay between the germline ends. The CDR3 covers 12 residues. CDR1 is SEHNR and CDR2 is FQNEAQ in the germline V gene (reference sequence). The chain's CDR3 is CASSLQDSPLHF. Written as DNA, the CDR3 is TGTGCCAGCAGTTTACAGGATTCACCCCTCCACTTT.

The rearrangement uses TRBV5-1 and TRBJ2-2; the D gene is possibly TRBD2 (6 bases). CDR3 size: 17 residues. Germline CDR1 reads SGHRS; CDR2 reads YFSETQ. Trimming took off 0 bases at V and 2 bases at J, with 14 bases between the two ends. The CDR3 DNA reads TGCGCCAGCAGCTTGGAGCAAGTTAGCGGTAACACCGGGGAGCTGTTTTTT. This gives the protein CASSLEQVSGNTGELFF.

There are many counts of this clonotype. The rearrangement links TRBV29-1 to TRBJ2-5; D possibly corresponds to TRBD2 (5 bases). Deletions cut 3 bases from V and 2 bases from J, with 13 bases between. The CDR3 covers 14 residues. Per germline, CDR1 SQVTM and CDR2 ANQGSEA. CDR3: CSVDPRGTQETQYF. CDR3 bases: TGCAGCGTTGATCCCCGGGGAACTCAAGAGACCCAGTACTTC.

The genes are TRBV6-5 and TRBJ2-1; unclear D gene. V shed 2 bases and J shed 9 bases, with 8 bases lying between them. Germline lookup yields CDR1 MNHEY and CDR2 SVGAGI. This CDR3 has 12 residues. This CDR3 is CASSYVVGEQFF. The CDR3 bases are TGTGCCAGCAGTTACGTGGTGGGTGAGCAGTTCTTC.

At least ten counts were recorded for this clonotype. The chain joins TRBV7-2 to TRBJ1-6; 7 nucleotides match TRBD1. J was trimmed by 7 bases and V by 5 bases; bases with no gene match: 11. Germline-derived CDR1 and CDR2 are SGHTA and FQGNSA. This CDR3 is built from 16 residues. The CDR3 protein is CASSRNRQGVNSPLHF. CDR3 in DNA: TGTGCCAGCAGCCGAAACAGACAGGGAGTAAATTCACCCCTCCACTTT. The full variable domain, with the rest looked up from reference TRBV7-2 and TRBJ1-6, is GAGVSQSPSNKVTEKGKDVELRCDPISGHTALYWYRQSLGQGLEFLIYFQGNSAPDKSGLPSDRFSAERTGGSVSTLTIQRTQQEDSAVYLCASSRNRQGVNSPLHFGNGTRLTVT.

This clonotype was counted ten times or more. V and J are TRBV24-1 and TRBJ2-3; a weak D match, TRBD2 (5 bases). V was shortened by 5 bases and J by 0 bases, with 17 bases between the two germline ends. Germline V gene data show CDR1 as KGHDR and CDR2 as SFDVKD. This CDR3 has 17 residues. The CDR3 DNA reads TGTGCCACCAGTGGACGGGAAGGCCCCAGAAGCACAGATACGCAGTATTTT. Protein: CATSGREGPRSTDTQYF.

This clonotype was recorded many times. The J gene is TRBJ1-4, the V gene TRBV18; TRBD1 is a possible D gene (5 bases). V lost 3 bases to trimming and J lost 8 bases, with 13 bases between them. This CDR3 contains 14 residues. Germline-derived CDR1 and CDR2 are KGHSH and LQKENI. The CDR3 is CASSPPEGREKLFF. CDR3 sequence (DNA): TGTGCCAGCTCACCTCCCGAGGGGAGAGAAAAACTGTTTTTT.

This clonotype was recorded many times. The chain links TRBV18 to TRBJ1-2, with D maybe TRBD1 (5 bases). Trimming pared 6 bases from V and 5 bases from J, leaving 13 bases between. Per the germline V gene, CDR1 is KGHSH and CDR2 is LQKENI. The CDR3 sequence is 13 residues long. The CDR3 spells CASSAGTEYGYTF. The CDR3 nucleotides are TGTGCCAGCTCGGCCGGGACCGAGTATGGCTACACCTTC.

In this sample, this clonotype turned up once. A much larger clone lies one base from this, so it may be a read error. The rearrangement links TRBV15 to TRBJ2-5; D gene uncertain. There are 15 residues in the CDR3. Trimming removed 3 bases from V and 11 bases from J, with 22 bases in between. Per germline, CDR1 LNHNV and CDR2 YYDKDF (reference sequence). CDR3 protein: CATSRDVSSYNEQYF. In DNA form, the CDR3 reads TGTGCCACCAGCAGGGACGTCAGCTCCTACAATGAGCAGTACTTC.

V and J are TRBV18 and TRBJ1-3; weak D call: TRBD1 (5 bases). The CDR3 contains 14 residues. Germline loops: CDR1 KGHSH, CDR2 LQKENI. Trimming cost V 3 bases and J 4 bases, with 10 bases left between them. CDR3 protein: CASSPGTGGNTIYF. The CDR3 region has the DNA TGTGCCAGCTCACCGGGGACTGGGGGAAACACCATATATTTT.

The DNA of the CDR3 is TGCAGTGTCTCCGGTGGTGCCTCCAAGGGCTTTGAGCAGTTCTTC. Its translation: CSVSGGASKGFEQFF. The V call is TRBV20-1, the J call TRBJ2-1; D remains unclear. Germline-derived CDR1 and CDR2 are DFQATT and SNEGSKA (reference sequence). The CDR3 contains 15 residues. Trimming pared 7 bases from V and 9 bases from J, leaving 25 bases between.

In this sample, this clonotype turned up many times. J is TRBJ2-1 and V is TRBV7-8; D is unresolved. CDR1 and CDR2 from the germline V gene are SGHVS and FQNEAQ. The V and J ends lost 5 bases and 3 bases respectively, with 11 bases between them. The CDR3 runs to 14 residues. Written as DNA, the CDR3 is TGTGCCAGCAGCCCCCTCTCTGGCTACAATGAGCAGTTCTTC. Amino acid sequence: CASSPLSGYNEQFF.

This clonotype appeared many times. The chain is built from TRBV7-9 and TRBJ2-3; the match to TRBD2 covers 7 bases. Germline V gives CDR1 SEHNR, CDR2 FQNEAQ (reference sequence). This CDR3 has 14 amino acids. J lost 1 base, V lost 4 bases, and 2 bases had no gene match. In nucleotides, the CDR3 is TGTGCCAGCAGCTCTAGCGGTGGCACAGATACGCAGTATTTT. Encoded protein: CASSSSGGTDTQYF.

At least ten counts were recorded for this clonotype. The gene calls are TRBV29-1 and TRBJ2-1; 9 nucleotides agree with TRBD1. Looked up from germline, CDR1 is SQVTM and CDR2 is ANQGSEA. The trim removed 7 bases at V and 6 bases at J, leaving 10 bases unmatched. This CDR3 is built from 14 residues. The CDR3 region is CSAGQGTAGNEQFF. In DNA, the CDR3 is TGCAGCGCTGGACAGGGGACCGCGGGCAATGAGCAGTTCTTC.

This clonotype was observed many times. This chain uses TRBV30 with TRBJ2-1; 11 bases are a match to TRBD2. V shed 0 bases and J 7 bases; nucleotides not matched to a gene: 5. The CDR3 is made up of 15 amino acids. Germline V gene data show CDR1 as GTSNPN and CDR2 as SVGIG (reference sequence). The CDR3 sequence: CAWSVRWTSGNEQFF. The CDR3 nucleotides are TGTGCCTGGAGTGTACGCTGGACTAGCGGGAATGAGCAGTTCTTC.

This clonotype was found many times. The gene calls are TRBV9 and TRBJ2-7; D perhaps matches TRBD1 (8 bases). The CDR3 contains 15 residues. Germline loops: CDR1 SGDLS, CDR2 YYNGEE. V dropped 3 bases and J dropped 3 bases, with 16 bases sitting between them. CDR3: CASSAGTGLDYEQYF. For the CDR3, the DNA is TGTGCCAGCAGCGCCGGGACAGGACTAGACTACGAGCAGTACTTC.

The V gene is TRBV4-1, the J gene TRBJ1-1; TRBD1 aligns across 8 bases. Trimming cost V 4 bases and J 6 bases; bases outside gene matches: 13. CDR1 is MGHRA, CDR2 YSYEKL, per germline. The CDR3 covers 16 residues. The CDR3 nucleotides read TGCGCCAGCAGCCCAAACTCAGGGGGCAAGGTGGCTGAAGCTTTCTTT. Encoded protein: CASSPNSGGKVAEAFF.